This T cell receptor (beta chain) originates from a study of OX40 agonist ivuxolimab in advanced cancers. Study-level information: The dose-escalation group included hepatocellular carcinoma, melanoma, renal cell carcinoma and head and neck cancer. Overall study findings and caveats: At doses 0.1 to 3.0 mg/kg, CD4+ and CD8+ clones expanded. The study did not work out the antigen specificity of the expanded peripheral T cells.

Details on this clone: What it binds is unknown.

The CDR3 is made up of 13 amino acids. The V segment lost 6 bases and the J segment 8 bases; nucleotides outside the gene matches: 7. Germline V gene lookup returns CDR1 LNHDA and CDR2 SQIVND (reference sequence). This table comes from immunoSEQ multiplex PCR, and its TCRdb copy is limited to in-frame clones, with some not included. Here the sample spans about 48,000 clones, less than 85% being singletons. The genes are TRBV19 and TRBJ1-2; the match to TRBD1 covers 9 bases. The source was CD4+ or CD8+ T cells sorted from blood, collected in a trial of the OX40 agonist ivuxolimab. The receptor's source is an adult with an advanced solid tumor such as melanoma, head and neck, liver or kidney cancer. Written as DNA, the CDR3 is TGTGCCAGTAGGGGGACAGGGTTGAAAGGCTACACCTTC. It specifies CASRGTGLKGYTF. Full variable domain (outside the CDR3, taken from reference TRBV19 and TRBJ1-2): DGGITQSPKYLFRKEGQNVTLSCEQNLNHDAMYWYRQDPGQGLRLIYYSQIVNDFQKGDIAEGYSVSREKKESFPLTVTSAQKNPTAFYLCASRGTGLKGYTFGSGTRLTVV.